This T cell receptor (beta chain) emerged from a study of Graves' ophthalmopathy and Graves' hyperthyroidism. This clonotype was counted many times. The CDR3 consists of 12 residues. Trimming took off 11 bases at V and 2 bases at J, with 12 bases between the two ends. CDR1 and CDR2 from the germline V gene are SEHNR and FQNEAQ (reference sequence). For repertoire sequencing, the TCR beta CDR3 regions were amplified from RNA transcripts. RT-PCR in the first round used HTBI primers; a second-round multiplex PCR followed. Using its own MiXCR run on the multiplex PCR reads, TCRdb lists one record per CDR3 protein. The table lists about 1.2 million distinct CDR3 sequences, 36% of them singletons, with around 10% in the top ten.

The chain couples TRBV7-9 to TRBJ1-1, with a tentative D call TRBD1 (5 bases). This receptor was obtained from an adult man with Graves' hyperthyroidism. Sequencing input: peripheral blood or thyroid tissue (not recorded which). CDR3 DNA: TGTGCCTGGGGCCAAACAAACACTGAAGCTTTCTTT. This sequence encodes CAWGQTNTEAFF.